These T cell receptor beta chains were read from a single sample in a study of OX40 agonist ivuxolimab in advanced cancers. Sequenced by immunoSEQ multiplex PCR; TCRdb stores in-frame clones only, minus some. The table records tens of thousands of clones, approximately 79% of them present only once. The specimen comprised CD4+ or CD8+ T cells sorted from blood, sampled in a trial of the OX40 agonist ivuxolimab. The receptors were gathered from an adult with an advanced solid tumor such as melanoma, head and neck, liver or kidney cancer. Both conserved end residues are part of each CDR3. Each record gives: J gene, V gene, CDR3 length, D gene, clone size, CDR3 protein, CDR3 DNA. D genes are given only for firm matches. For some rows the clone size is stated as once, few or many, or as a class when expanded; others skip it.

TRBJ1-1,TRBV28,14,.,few,CASSLTALNTEAFF,TGTGCCAGCAGTTTAACAGCCCTGAACACTGAAGCTTTCTTT
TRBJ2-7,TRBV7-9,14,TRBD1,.,CASSPGQGLYEQYF,TGTGCCAGCAGCCCCGGACAGGGACTCTACGAGCAGTACTTC
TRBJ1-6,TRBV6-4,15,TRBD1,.,CASSDTGQGNSPLHF,TGTGCCAGCAGTGATACGGGACAGGGGAATTCACCCCTCCACTTT
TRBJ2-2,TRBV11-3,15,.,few,CASSLQGTNTGELFF,TGTGCCAGCAGTCTACAGGGAACGAACACCGGGGAGCTGTTTTTT
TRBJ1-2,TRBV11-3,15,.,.,CASSFGTSLKDGYTF,TGTGCCAGCAGCTTTGGAACAAGCCTCAAGGATGGCTACACCTTC
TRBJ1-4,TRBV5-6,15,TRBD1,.,CASSLVQGNLEKLFF,TGTGCCAGCAGCCTGGTACAGGGGAACCTAGAAAAACTGTTTTTT
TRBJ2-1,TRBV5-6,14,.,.,CASSFPGTHNEQFF,TGTGCCAGCAGCTTCCCCGGCACACACAATGAGCAGTTCTTC
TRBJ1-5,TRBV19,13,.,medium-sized,CASVMGGDQPQHF,TGTGCCAGTGTGATGGGGGGCGATCAGCCCCAGCATTTT
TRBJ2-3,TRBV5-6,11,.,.,CASSLDSSQYF,TGTGCCAGCAGCTTGGACTCTAGTCAGTATTTT
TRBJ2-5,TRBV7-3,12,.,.,CASSGGQETQYF,TGTGCCAGCAGCGGGGGACAAGAGACCCAGTACTTC
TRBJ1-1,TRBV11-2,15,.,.,CASSLRLLRNTEAFF,TGTGCCAGCAGCCTCCGACTGCTTCGGAACACTGAAGCTTTCTTT
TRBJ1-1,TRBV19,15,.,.,CASSRRIFRDTEAFF,TGTGCCAGTAGTCGACGGATTTTCCGTGACACTGAAGCTTTCTTT
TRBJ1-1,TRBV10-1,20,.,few,CASSGSIGLLYDFMNTEAFF,TGCGCCAGCAGCGGTTCAATCGGCCTTCTCTATGACTTTATGAACACTGAAGCTTTCTTT
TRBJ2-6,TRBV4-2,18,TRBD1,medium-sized,CASSHSLQGATGANVLTF,TGTGCCAGCAGCCATAGTTTACAGGGGGCCACTGGGGCCAACGTCCTGACTTTC
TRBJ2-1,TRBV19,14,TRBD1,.,CASSETGTLGEQFF,TGTGCCAGTAGTGAGACAGGGACCTTGGGTGAGCAGTTCTTC
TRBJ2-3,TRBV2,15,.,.,CASSDRGGSTDTQYF,TGTGCCAGCAGTGATAGGGGGGGGTCCACAGATACGCAGTATTTT
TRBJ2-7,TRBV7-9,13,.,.,CATSDSYSYEQYF,TGTGCCACCTCGGACAGTTACTCCTACGAGCAGTACTTC
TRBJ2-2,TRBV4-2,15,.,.,CASSQEGGLTGELFF,TGTGCCAGCAGCCAAGAGGGGGGCCTCACCGGGGAGCTGTTTTTT
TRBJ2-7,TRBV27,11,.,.,CASSPGGEQYF,TGTGCCAGCAGCCCCGGTGGCGAGCAGTACTTC
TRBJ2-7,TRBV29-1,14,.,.,CSVVGGDVSYEQYF,TGCAGCGTTGTGGGGGGAGACGTCTCCTACGAGCAGTACTTC
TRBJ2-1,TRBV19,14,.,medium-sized,CASSIERTGSEQFF,TGTGCCAGTAGTATAGAGCGGACGGGCAGTGAGCAGTTCTTC
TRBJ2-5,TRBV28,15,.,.,CASSWDGVEEETQYF,TGTGCCAGCAGTTGGGACGGGGTAGAAGAGGAGACCCAGTACTTC
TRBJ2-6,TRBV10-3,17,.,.,CAISEQAPNSGANVLTF,TGTGCCATCAGTGAACAGGCCCCGAACTCTGGGGCCAACGTCCTGACTTTC
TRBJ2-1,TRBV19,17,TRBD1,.,CASSDSRQGAGYNEQFF,TGTGCCAGTAGTGATAGCCGACAGGGGGCAGGCTACAATGAGCAGTTCTTC
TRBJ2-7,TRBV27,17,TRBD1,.,CASSFLGSTGLTYEQYF,TGTGCCAGCAGTTTTCTCGGGTCGACAGGGCTTACCTACGAGCAGTACTTC
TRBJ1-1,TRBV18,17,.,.,CASSPRRAGLVYTEAFF,TGTGCCAGCTCACCACGGCGGGCAGGGTTGGTATACACTGAAGCTTTCTTT
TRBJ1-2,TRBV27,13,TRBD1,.,CASSMTGEPGYTF,TGTGCCAGCAGTATGACAGGGGAGCCTGGCTACACCTTC
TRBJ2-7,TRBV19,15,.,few,CASSIVGTPRDEQYF,TGTGCCAGTAGTATAGTGGGGACCCCCCGGGACGAGCAGTACTTC
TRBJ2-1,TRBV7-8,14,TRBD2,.,CASSFGGDYNEQFF,TGTGCCAGCAGCTTCGGGGGGGACTACAATGAGCAGTTCTTC
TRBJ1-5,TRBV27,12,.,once,CASMGPNQPQHF,TGTGCCAGCATGGGCCCGAATCAGCCCCAGCATTTT
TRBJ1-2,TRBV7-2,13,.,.,CASSLALSYGYTF,TGTGCCAGCAGCTTAGCGCTTAGCTATGGCTACACCTTC
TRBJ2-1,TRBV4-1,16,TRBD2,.,CASSQGLAGGHNEQFF,TGCGCCAGCAGCCAAGGACTAGCGGGGGGGCACAATGAGCAGTTCTTC
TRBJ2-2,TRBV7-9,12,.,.,CASSLGTGELFF,TGTGCCAGCAGCTTAGGCACCGGGGAGCTGTTTTTT
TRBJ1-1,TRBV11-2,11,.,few,CASSLDLGAFF,TGTGCCAGCAGCTTAGACCTGGGGGCTTTCTTT
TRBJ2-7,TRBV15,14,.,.,CATSSPGQVDEQYF,TGTGCCACCAGCAGCCCCGGACAAGTCGACGAGCAGTACTTC
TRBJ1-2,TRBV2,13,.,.,CASSGGLPSGYTF,TGTGCCAGCAGTGGCGGCCTCCCCTCTGGCTACACCTTC
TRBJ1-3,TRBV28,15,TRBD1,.,CASSVPGTGGNTIYF,TGTGCCAGCAGTGTTCCCGGGACAGGGGGAAACACCATATATTTT
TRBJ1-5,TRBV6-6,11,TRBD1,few,CASTTGEPQHF,TGTGCCAGCACCACAGGGGAGCCCCAGCATTTT
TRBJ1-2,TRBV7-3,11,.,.,CASSLGGYYTF,TGTGCCAGCAGCTTAGGGGGGTACTACACCTTC
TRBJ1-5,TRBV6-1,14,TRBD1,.,CASITGESNQPQHF,TGTGCCAGCATAACAGGGGAGAGCAATCAGCCCCAGCATTTT
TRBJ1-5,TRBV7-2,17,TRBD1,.,CASSLQGADYSNQPQHF,TGTGCCAGCAGCTTACAGGGGGCAGATTATAGCAATCAGCCCCAGCATTTT
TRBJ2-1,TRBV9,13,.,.,CASEGVGSYEQFF,TGTGCCAGCGAAGGGGTAGGTTCGTATGAGCAGTTCTTC
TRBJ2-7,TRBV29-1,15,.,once,CSVEDLEEGVYEQYF,TGCAGCGTTGAAGATCTCGAGGAGGGTGTCTACGAGCAGTACTTC
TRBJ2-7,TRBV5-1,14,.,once,CASRSSGGHHEQYF,TGCGCCAGCAGGTCATCTGGGGGGCACCACGAGCAGTACTTC
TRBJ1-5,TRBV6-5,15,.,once,CASRTAYSGNQPQHF,TGTGCCAGCAGGACGGCCTACTCGGGCAATCAGCCCCAGCATTTT
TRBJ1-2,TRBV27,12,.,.,CASSLRGGGYTF,TGTGCCAGCAGTTTAAGAGGGGGTGGCTACACCTTC
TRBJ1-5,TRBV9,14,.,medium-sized,CASSADTRNQPQHF,TGTGCCAGCAGCGCCGACACCCGCAATCAGCCCCAGCATTTT
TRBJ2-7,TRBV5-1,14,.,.,CASSQGRQVGEQYF,TGCGCCAGCAGCCAAGGCCGCCAAGTAGGCGAGCAGTACTTC
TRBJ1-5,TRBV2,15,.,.,CASSETSPGYQPQHF,TGTGCCAGCAGTGAAACCTCCCCAGGGTATCAGCCCCAGCATTTT
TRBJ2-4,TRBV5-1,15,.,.,CASSPLPGAKNIQYF,TGCGCCAGCAGCCCCCTCCCGGGGGCCAAAAACATTCAGTACTTC
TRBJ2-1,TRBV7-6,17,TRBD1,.,CASSSTYRGATYNEQFF,TGTGCCAGCAGCTCCACCTACAGGGGGGCTACCTACAATGAGCAGTTCTTC
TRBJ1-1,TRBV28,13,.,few,CASDPGRNTEAFF,TGTGCCAGCGATCCAGGGAGGAACACTGAAGCTTTCTTT
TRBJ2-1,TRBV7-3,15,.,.,CASSLTGGSNNEQFF,TGTGCCAGCAGCTTAACGGGCGGTAGCAACAATGAGCAGTTCTTC
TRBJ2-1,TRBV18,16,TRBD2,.,CASSPLLAGPNNEQFF,TGTGCCAGCTCACCCTTACTAGCGGGGCCAAACAATGAGCAGTTCTTC
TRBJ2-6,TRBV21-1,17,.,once,CASSGAVQQSRANVLTF,TGTGCCAGCAGTGGTGCGGTACAACAAAGTCGGGCCAACGTCCTGACTTTC